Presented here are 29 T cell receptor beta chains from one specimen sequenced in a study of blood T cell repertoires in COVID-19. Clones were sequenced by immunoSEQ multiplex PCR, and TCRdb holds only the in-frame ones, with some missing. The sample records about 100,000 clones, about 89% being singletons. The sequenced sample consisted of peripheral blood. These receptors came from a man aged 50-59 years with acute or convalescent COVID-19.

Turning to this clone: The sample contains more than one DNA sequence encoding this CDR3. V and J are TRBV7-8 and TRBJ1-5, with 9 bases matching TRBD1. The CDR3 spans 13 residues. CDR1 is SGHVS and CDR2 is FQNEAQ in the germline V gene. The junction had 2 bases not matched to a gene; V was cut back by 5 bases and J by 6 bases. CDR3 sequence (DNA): TGTGCCAGCAGCCCGGACAGGGGTCAGCCCCAGCATTTT. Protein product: CASSPDRGQPQHF.

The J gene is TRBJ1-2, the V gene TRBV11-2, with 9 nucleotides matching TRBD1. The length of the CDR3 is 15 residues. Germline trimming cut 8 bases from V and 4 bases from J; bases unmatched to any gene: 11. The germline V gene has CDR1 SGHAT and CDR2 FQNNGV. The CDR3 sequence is CASSRTGELGYGYTF. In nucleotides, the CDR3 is TGTGCCAGCTCCCGGACAGGGGAATTAGGCTATGGCTACACCTTC.

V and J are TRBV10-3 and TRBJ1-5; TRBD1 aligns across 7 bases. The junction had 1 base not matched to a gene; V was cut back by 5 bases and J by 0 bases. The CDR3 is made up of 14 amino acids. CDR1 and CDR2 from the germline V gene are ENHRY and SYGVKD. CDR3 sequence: CAISTGVSNQPQHF. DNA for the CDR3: TGTGCCATCAGTACAGGGGTTAGCAATCAGCCCCAGCATTTT.

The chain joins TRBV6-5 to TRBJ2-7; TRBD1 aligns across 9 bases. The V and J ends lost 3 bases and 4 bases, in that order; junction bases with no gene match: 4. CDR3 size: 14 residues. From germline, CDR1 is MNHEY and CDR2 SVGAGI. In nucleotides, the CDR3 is TGTGCCAGCAGTTATGGGACAGGGCTTTACGAGCAGTACTTC. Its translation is CASSYGTGLYEQYF.

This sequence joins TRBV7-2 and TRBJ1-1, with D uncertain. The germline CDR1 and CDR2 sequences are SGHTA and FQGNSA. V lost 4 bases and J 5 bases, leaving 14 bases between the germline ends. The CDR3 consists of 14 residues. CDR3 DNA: TGTGCCAGCAGCTCCCTGAGCGGACGAACTGAAGCTTTCTTT. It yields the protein CASSSLSGRTEAFF. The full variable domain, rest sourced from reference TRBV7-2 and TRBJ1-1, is GAGVSQSPSNKVTEKGKDVELRCDPISGHTALYWYRQSLGQGLEFLIYFQGNSAPDKSGLPSDRFSAERTGGSVSTLTIQRTQQEDSAVYLCASSSLSGRTEAFFGQGTRLTVV.

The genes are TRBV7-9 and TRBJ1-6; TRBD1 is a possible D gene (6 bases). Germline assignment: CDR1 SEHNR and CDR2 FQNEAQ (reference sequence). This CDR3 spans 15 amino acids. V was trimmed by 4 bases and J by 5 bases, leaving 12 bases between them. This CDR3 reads CASSSTGQHNSPLHF. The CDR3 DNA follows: TGTGCCAGCAGCTCCACAGGGCAACATAATTCACCCCTCCACTTT.

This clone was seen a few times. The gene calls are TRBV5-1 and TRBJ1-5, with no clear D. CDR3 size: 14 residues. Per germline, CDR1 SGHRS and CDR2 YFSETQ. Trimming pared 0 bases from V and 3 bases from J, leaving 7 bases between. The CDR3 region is CASSLGHINQPQHF. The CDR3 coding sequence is TGCGCCAGCAGCTTGGGACACATCAATCAGCCCCAGCATTTT.

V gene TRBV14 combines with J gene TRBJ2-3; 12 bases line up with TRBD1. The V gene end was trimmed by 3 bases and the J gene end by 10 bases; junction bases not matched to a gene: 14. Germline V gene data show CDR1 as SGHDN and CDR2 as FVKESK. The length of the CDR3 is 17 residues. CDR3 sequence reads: CASSHRAGGTGGAPQYF. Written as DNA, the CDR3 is TGTGCCAGCAGCCATCGAGCCGGCGGGACAGGGGGCGCGCCGCAGTATTTT.

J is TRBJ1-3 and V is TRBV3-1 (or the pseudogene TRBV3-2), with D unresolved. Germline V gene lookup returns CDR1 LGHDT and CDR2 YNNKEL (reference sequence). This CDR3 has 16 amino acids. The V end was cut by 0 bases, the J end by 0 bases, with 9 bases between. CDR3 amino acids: CASSQDPGASGNTIYF. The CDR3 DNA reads TGTGCCAGCAGCCAAGATCCGGGAGCCTCTGGAAACACCATATATTTT.

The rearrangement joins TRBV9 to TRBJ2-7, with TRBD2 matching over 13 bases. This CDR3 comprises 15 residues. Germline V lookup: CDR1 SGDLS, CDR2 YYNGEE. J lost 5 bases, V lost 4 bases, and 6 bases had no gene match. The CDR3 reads CASSSRLAGGDEQYF. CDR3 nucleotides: TGTGCCAGCAGCTCGCGACTAGCGGGGGGAGACGAGCAGTACTTC.

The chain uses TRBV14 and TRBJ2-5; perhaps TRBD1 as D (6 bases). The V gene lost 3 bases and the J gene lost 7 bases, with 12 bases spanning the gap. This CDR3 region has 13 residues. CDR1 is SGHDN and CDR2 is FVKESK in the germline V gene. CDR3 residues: CASSQTGRGTQYF. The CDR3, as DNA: TGTGCCAGCAGCCAGACAGGAAGAGGGACCCAGTACTTC.

As DNA, the CDR3 is TGTGCCAGCAGCGTAGTGTCTAGCTCCACCGGGGAGCTGTTTTTT. Protein sequence: CASSVVSSSTGELFF. V and J are TRBV9 and TRBJ2-2, with D possibly TRBD2 on 5 matching bases. Germline V gene data show CDR1 as SGDLS and CDR2 as YYNGEE. V was cut by 0 bases and J by 4 bases, with 10 bases left in between. The CDR3 length is 15 residues.

DNA for the CDR3: TGTGCCAGCAGCAGGGTGGGGGGGGTAGATACGCAGTATTTT. This codes for CASSRVGGVDTQYF. The chain combines TRBV5-6 with TRBJ2-3; 7 bases match TRBD2. Per germline, CDR1 SGHDT and CDR2 YYEEEE. V dropped 4 bases and J dropped 5; count of bases not matched to a gene: 7. This CDR3 region has 14 residues.

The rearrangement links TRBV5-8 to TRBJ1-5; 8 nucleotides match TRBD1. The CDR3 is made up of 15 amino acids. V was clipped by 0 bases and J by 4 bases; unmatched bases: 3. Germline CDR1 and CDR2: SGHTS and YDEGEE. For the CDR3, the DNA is TGTGCCAGCAGCTTGGGGAGGACAGGGAATCAGCCCCAGCATTTT. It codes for CASSLGRTGNQPQHF.

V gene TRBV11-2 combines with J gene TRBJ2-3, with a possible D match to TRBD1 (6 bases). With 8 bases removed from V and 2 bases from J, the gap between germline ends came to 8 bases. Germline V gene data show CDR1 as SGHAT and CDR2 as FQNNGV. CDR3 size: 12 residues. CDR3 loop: CASGGLTDTQYF. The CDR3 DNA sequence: TGTGCCAGCGGGGGCCTCACAGATACGCAGTATTTT.

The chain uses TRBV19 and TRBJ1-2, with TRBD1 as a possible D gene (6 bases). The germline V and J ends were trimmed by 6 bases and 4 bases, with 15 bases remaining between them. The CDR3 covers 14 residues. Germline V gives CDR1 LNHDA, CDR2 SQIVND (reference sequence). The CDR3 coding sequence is TGTGCCAGTAGCCCGGACAGAGGCCTCTATGGCTACACCTTC. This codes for CASSPDRGLYGYTF. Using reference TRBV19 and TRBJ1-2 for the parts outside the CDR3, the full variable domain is DGGITQSPKYLFRKEGQNVTLSCEQNLNHDAMYWYRQDPGQGLRLIYYSQIVNDFQKGDIAEGYSVSREKKESFPLTVTSAQKNPTAFYLCASSPDRGLYGYTFGSGTRLTVV.

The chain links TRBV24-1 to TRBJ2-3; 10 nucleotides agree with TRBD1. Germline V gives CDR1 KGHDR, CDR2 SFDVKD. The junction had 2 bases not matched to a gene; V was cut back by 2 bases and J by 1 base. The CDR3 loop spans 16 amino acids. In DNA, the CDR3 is TGTGCCACCAGTGATTGGGACAGGGGCGGCACAGATACGCAGTATTTT. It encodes CATSDWDRGGTDTQYF.

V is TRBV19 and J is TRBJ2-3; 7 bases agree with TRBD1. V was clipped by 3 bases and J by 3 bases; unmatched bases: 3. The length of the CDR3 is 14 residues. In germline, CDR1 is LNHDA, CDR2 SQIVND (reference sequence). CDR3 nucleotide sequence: TGTGCCAGTAGTATGGGACAGCGGACAGATACGCAGTATTTT. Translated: CASSMGQRTDTQYF.

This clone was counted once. The CDR3 is CASSSTGTDYSGANVLTF. The CDR3 coding sequence is TGTGCCAGCAGCTCCACAGGGACAGACTACTCTGGGGCCAACGTCCTGACTTTC. The J gene is TRBJ2-6, the V gene TRBV5-4, with 7 bases lining up with TRBD1. The CDR3 consists of 18 residues. Germline lookup yields CDR1 SGHNT and CDR2 YYREEE (reference sequence). V shed 3 bases, J shed 0 bases, and the junction held 9 bases outside the gene matches.

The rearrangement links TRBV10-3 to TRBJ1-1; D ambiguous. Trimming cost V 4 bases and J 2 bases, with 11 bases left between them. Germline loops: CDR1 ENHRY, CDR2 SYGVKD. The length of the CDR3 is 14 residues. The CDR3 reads CAISVGLPNTEAFF. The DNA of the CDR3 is TGTGCCATCAGTGTAGGACTCCCAAACACTGAAGCTTTCTTT.

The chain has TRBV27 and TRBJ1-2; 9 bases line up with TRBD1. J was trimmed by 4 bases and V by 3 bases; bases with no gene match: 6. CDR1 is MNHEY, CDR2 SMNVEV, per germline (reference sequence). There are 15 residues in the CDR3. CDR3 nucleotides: TGTGCCAGCAGTTTCGGACAGGGGCTAACCTATGGCTACACCTTC. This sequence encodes CASSFGQGLTYGYTF.

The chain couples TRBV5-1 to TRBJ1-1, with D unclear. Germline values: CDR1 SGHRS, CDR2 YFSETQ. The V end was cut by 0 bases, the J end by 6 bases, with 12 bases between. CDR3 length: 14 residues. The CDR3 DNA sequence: TGCGCCAGCAGCTTGGAAGGCGGGAGGCCTGAAGCTTTCTTT. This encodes CASSLEGGRPEAFF.

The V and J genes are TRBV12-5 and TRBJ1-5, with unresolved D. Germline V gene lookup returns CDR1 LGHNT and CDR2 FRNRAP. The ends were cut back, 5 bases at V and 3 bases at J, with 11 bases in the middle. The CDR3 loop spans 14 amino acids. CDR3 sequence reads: CASGPDGDNQPQHF. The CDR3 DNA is TGTGCTAGTGGTCCTGACGGAGACAATCAGCCCCAGCATTTT.

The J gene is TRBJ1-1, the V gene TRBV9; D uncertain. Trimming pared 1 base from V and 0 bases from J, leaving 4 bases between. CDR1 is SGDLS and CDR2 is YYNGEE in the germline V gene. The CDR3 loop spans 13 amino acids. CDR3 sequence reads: CASSVTVNTEAFF. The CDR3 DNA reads TGTGCCAGCAGCGTAACGGTGAACACTGAAGCTTTCTTT.

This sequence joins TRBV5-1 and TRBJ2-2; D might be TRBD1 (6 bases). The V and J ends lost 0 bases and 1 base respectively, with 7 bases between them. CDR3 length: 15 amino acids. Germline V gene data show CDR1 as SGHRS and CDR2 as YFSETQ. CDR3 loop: CASSLGQENTGELFF. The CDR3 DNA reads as TGCGCCAGCAGCTTGGGACAGGAGAACACCGGGGAGCTGTTTTTT.

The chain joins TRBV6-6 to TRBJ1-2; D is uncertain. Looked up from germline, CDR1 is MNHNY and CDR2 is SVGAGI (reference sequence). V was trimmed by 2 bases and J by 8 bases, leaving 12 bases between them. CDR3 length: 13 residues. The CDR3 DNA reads TGTGCCAGCAGTTACGAAGCGGGTAGGGGCTACACCTTC. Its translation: CASSYEAGRGYTF.

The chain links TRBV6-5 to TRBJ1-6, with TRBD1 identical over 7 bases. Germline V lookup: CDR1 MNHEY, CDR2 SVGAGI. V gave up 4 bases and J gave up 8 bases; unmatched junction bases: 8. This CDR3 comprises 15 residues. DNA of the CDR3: TGTGCCAGCAGTTCCGACAGGGCGGGATATTCACCCCTCCACTTT. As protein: CASSSDRAGYSPLHF.

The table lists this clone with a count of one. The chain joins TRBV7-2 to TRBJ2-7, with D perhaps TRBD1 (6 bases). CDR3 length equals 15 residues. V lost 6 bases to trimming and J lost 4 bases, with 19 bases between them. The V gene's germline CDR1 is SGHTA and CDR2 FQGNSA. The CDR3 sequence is CASSFIGTRVYEQYF. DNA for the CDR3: TGTGCCAGCAGTTTTATCGGGACACGGGTTTACGAGCAGTACTTC.

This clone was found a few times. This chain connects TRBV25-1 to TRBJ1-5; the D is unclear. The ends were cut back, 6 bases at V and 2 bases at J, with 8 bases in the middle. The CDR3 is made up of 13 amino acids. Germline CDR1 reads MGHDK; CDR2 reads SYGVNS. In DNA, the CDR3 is TGTGCCAGCAGCCCATTTGGCAATCAGCCCCAGCATTTT. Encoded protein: CASSPFGNQPQHF.